This T cell receptor (beta chain) was retrieved from a study of shared clonotypes between healthy human individuals. All donors qualified as healthy HIV-negative adults and had experienced no recent acute infections or vaccinations. The trim removed 5 bases at V and 3 bases at J, leaving 4 bases unmatched. The CDR3 is 13 amino acids. Germline assignment: CDR1 LNHDA and CDR2 SQIVND (reference sequence). The study ran the assay at deep level. The table came from immunoSEQ multiplex PCR; TCRdb's copy has only in-frame clones and leaves some out. The table has fewer than 700,000 clones, around 78% seen once.

The origin of this receptor is a woman between 35 and 50 years old in good health. Some clones in this sample may be carry-over from other donors' samples. Material for sequencing was PBMCs. The chain couples TRBV19 to TRBJ2-7; 7 bases map to TRBD1. The CDR3 DNA reads TGTGCCAGTAGTCGAGGGACAGACTACGAGCAGTACTTC. Its protein is CASSRGTDYEQYF.